These T cell receptor beta chains were read from a single sample in a study of blood T cell repertoires in COVID-19. The method was immunoSEQ multiplex PCR; TCRdb's version includes in-frame clones alone and lacks a portion of them. The sample lists 250,000 to 300,000 clones, roughly 90% occurring once. Sequencing was performed on peripheral blood. Receptor source: a woman aged 25 to 45 with COVID-19, enrolled during active disease. CDR3s leave out the opening cysteine and the closing phenylalanine or tryptophan.

TRBJ1-2 | TRBV5-4 | ASSLRQGAEYGYT
TRBJ2-6 | TRBV28 | ASTRFGSGANVLT
TRBJ2-3 | TRBV3-1/TRBV3-2 | ASSQLADTQY
TRBJ1-2 | TRBV5-6 | ASSRQGVYGYT
TRBJ2-7 | TRBV18 | ASSQETGEDEQY
TRBJ2-1 | TRBV6-2/TRBV6-3 | ASSRWAGNEQF
TRBJ1-2 | TRBV12-3/TRBV12-4 | ASAKTGGYGYT
TRBJ2-2 | TRBV7-9 | ASSPLQGHAGELF
TRBJ1-2 | TRBV20-1 | IPRAVYGYT
TRBJ1-1 | TRBV7-9 | ASSTDPQARNTEAF
TRBJ1-5 | TRBV27 | ASSLSVNQPQH
TRBJ2-7 | TRBV19 | ASSIQGSSYEQY
TRBJ1-4 | TRBV5-6 | ASTARTGEIEKLF
TRBJ1-3 | TRBV6-1 | ASSERPGDGATGNTIY
TRBJ1-3 | TRBV14 | ASSRTGTSTIY
TRBJ2-3 | TRBV5-1 | ASSFLQETDTQY
TRBJ1-2 | TRBV5-1 | ASSFDRGFKGYT
TRBJ2-5 | TRBV5-4 | ASSLGVSEGTQY
TRBJ2-1 | TRBV28 | ASTEGSGGTYNEQF
TRBJ1-2 | TRBV25-1 | ASSELGKGDYGYT
TRBJ2-3 | TRBV2 | ASRGQSSTTDTQY
TRBJ1-1 | TRBV27 | ASRTGVVDTEAF
TRBJ2-7 | TRBV11-2 | ASSFTGGFYEQY
TRBJ2-1 | TRBV3-1/TRBV3-2 | ASSRGLAGGIEQF
TRBJ2-6 | TRBV10-1 | ASSESWSNSGANVLT
TRBJ2-5 | TRBV4-2 | ASSRLGTGGETQY
TRBJ2-1 | TRBV5-6 | ASSLGSQENPYNEQF
TRBJ2-7 | TRBV4-1 | ASSQAQGASYEQY
TRBJ1-5 | TRBV19 | ASSTRGRGNQPQH
TRBJ1-2 | TRBV29-1 | SSFSRNRGPLNYGYT
TRBJ1-2 | TRBV19 | ASSAQAQRGYGYT
TRBJ2-3 | TRBV27 | ASSLGVQGGDTQY
TRBJ2-3 | TRBV11-2 | ASSTLAGVVTDTQY
TRBJ2-7 | TRBV4-1 | ASSQDFGYEQY
TRBJ2-2 | TRBV10-3 | AISESGRTGSWELF
TRBJ1-1 | TRBV6-1 | ASSEARGWNTEAF
TRBJ2-1 | TRBV19 | ASSIGTPNEQF
TRBJ2-5 | TRBV4-1 | ASSHRIRGGPQETQY
TRBJ1-3 | TRBV3-1/TRBV3-2 | ASSRTGGRNTIY
TRBJ2-1 | TRBV4-2 | ASSQVGDLANEQF
TRBJ1-2 | TRBV10-2 | ASSERTDLRGYGYT
TRBJ2-7 | TRBV28 | ASSLIPGRGTYEQY
TRBJ2-7 | TRBV27 | ASSPKAGRTPYEQY
TRBJ2-2 | TRBV5-1 | ASSPAPRTGTGELF
TRBJ1-2 | TRBV5-1 | ASSLAQGIYYGYT
TRBJ2-7 | TRBV7-9 | ASSPGGTVLQEQY
TRBJ1-2 | TRBV29-1 | SALTGINYGYT
TRBJ1-2 | TRBV7-9 | ASSFVGANYGYT
TRBJ2-7 | TRBV7-6 | ASSLEGGGAYEQY
TRBJ2-2 | TRBV7-9 | ASTRQGANTGELF
TRBJ2-5 | TRBV7-9 | ASSQRLAGQETQY
TRBJ1-5 | TRBV18 | ASSVQGSNQPQH
TRBJ2-5 | TRBV19 | ASSRDRAETQY